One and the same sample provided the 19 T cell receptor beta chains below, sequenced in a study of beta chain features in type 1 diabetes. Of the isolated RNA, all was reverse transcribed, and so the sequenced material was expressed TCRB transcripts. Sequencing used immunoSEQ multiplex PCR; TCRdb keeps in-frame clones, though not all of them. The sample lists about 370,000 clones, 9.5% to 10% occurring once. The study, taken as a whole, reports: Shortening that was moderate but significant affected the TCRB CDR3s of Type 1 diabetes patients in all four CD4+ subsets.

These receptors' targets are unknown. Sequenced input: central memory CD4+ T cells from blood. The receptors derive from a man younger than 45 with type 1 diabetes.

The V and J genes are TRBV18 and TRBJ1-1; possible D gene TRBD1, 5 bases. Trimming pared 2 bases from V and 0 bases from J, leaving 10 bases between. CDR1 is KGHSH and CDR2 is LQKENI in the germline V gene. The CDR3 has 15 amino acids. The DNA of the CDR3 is TGTGCCAGCTCACCAGGAGGAGGGGTGAACACTGAAGCTTTCTTT. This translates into CASSPGGGVNTEAFF.

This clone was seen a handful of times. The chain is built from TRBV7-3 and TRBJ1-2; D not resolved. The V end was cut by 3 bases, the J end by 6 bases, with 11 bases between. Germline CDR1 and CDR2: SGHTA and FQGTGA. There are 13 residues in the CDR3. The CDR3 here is CASSFQPRNGYTF. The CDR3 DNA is TGTGCCAGCAGCTTTCAGCCGAGGAATGGCTACACCTTC.

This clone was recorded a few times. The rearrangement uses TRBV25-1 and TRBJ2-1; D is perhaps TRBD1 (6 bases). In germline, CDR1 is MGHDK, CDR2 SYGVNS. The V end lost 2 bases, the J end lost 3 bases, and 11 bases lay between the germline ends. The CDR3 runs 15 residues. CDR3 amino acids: CASSELDRNYNEQFF. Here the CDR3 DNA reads TGTGCCAGCAGTGAACTGGACAGAAACTACAATGAGCAGTTCTTC.

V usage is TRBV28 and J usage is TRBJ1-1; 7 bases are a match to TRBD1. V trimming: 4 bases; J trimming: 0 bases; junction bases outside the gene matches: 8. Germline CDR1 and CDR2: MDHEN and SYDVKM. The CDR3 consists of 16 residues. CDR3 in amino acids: CASSSSRGQLNTEAFF. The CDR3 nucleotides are TGTGCCAGCAGTTCCTCCCGGGGACAGCTGAACACTGAAGCTTTCTTT.

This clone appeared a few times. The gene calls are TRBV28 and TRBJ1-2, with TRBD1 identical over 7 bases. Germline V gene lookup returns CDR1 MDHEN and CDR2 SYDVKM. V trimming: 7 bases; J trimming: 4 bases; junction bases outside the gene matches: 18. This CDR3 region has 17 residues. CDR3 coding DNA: TGTGCCAGCAAGGGGGCAGACGCTGGAGACTGGGGCTATGGCTACACCTTC. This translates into CASKGADAGDWGYGYTF.

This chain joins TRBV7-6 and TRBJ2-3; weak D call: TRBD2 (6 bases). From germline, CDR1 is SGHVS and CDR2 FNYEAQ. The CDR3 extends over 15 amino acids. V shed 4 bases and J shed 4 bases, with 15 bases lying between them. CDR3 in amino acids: CASSSAGHAADTQYF. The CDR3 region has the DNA TGTGCCAGCAGCTCAGCGGGCCACGCGGCAGATACGCAGTATTTT.

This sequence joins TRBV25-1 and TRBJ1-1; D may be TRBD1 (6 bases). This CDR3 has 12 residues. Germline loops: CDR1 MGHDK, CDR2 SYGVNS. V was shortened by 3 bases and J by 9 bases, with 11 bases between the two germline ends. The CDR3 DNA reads TGTGCCAGCAGTGACGAACAGGGAAAAGCTTTCTTT. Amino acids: CASSDEQGKAFF. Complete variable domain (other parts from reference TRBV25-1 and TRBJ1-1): EADIYQTPRYLVIGTGKKITLECSQTMGHDKMYWYQQDPGMELHLIHYSYGVNSTEKGDLSSESTVSRIRTEHFPLTLESARPSHTSQYLCASSDEQGKAFFGQGTRLTVV.

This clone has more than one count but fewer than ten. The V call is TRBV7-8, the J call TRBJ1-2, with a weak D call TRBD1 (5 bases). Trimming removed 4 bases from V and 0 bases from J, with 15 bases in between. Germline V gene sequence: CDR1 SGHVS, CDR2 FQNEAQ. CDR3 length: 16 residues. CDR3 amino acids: CASSSVRLTANYGYTF. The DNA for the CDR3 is TGTGCCAGCAGCTCAGTGAGATTGACAGCTAACTATGGCTACACCTTC. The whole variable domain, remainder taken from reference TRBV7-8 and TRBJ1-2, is GAGVSQSPRYKVAKRGQDVALRCDPISGHVSLFWYQQALGQGPEFLTYFQNEAQLDKSGLPSDRFFAERPEGSVSTLKIQRTQQEDSAVYLCASSSVRLTANYGYTFGSGTRLTVV.

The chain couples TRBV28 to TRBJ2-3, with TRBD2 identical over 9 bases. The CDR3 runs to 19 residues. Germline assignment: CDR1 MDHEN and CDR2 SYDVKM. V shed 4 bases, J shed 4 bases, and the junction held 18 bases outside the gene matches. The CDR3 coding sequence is TGTGCCAGCAGTTCAATTAGCGGGAGTGCACAAAGGAGGTCAGATACGCAGTATTTT. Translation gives CASSSISGSAQRRSDTQYF.

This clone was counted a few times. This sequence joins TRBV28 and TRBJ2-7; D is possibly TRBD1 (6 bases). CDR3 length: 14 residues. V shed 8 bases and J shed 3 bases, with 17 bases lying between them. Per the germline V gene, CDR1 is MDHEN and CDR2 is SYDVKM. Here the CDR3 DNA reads TGTGCCAGCCTGGGGGACACCCTCTTCTACGAGCAGTACTTC. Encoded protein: CASLGDTLFYEQYF.

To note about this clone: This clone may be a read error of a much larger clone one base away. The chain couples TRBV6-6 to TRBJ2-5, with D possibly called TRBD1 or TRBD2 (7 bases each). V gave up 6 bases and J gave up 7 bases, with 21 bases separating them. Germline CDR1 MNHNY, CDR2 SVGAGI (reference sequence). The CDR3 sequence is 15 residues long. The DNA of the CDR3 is TGTGCCAGCAGCCCAAACCAGGGGGGGTGCGGGACCCAGTACTTC. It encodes CASSPNQGGCGTQYF.

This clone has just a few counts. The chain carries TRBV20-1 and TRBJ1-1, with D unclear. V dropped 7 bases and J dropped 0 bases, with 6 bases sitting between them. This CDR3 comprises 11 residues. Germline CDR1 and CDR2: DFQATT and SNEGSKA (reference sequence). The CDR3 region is CSVGLNTEAFF. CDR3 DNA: TGCAGTGTCGGATTGAACACTGAAGCTTTCTTT.

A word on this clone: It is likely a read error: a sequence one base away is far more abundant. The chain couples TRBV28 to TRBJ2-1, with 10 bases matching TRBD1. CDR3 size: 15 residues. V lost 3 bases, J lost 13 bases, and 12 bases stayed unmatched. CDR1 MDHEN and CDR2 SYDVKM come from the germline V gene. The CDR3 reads CASSLHGTGENIQFF. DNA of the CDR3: TGTGCCAGCAGTTTGCATGGGACAGGGGAAAACATTCAGTTCTTC.

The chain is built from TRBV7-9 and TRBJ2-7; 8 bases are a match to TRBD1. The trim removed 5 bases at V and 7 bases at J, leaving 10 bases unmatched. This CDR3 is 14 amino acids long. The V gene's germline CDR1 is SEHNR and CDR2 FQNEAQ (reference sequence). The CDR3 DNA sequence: TGTGCCAGCAGCCTAGACGGACAGGGCACGGAGCAGTACTTC. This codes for CASSLDGQGTEQYF.

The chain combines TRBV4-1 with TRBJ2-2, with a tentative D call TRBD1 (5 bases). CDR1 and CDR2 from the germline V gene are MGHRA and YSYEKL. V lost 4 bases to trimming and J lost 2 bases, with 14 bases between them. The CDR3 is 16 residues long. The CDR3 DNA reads TGCGCCAGCAGCCCTGCCTCTAGGGGAAACACCGGGGAGCTGTTTTTT. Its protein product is CASSPASRGNTGELFF.

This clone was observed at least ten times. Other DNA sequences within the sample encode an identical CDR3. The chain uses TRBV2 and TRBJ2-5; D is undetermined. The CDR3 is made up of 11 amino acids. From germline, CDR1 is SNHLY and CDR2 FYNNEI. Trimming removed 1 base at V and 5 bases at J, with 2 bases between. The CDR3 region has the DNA TGTGCCAGCAGTGAAGAGGAGACCCAGTACTTC. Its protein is CASSEEETQYF.

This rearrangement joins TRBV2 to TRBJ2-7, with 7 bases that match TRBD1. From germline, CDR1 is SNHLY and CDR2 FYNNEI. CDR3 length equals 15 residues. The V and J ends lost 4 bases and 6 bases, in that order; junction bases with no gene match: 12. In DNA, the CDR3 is TGTGCCAGCAGTGGTATGAACAGGGGTTCGAGCGAGCAGTACTTC. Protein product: CASSGMNRGSSEQYF.

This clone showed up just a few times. Here the CDR3 DNA reads TGCAGCGTCCAGGGAGGTTATTCTGGGGCCAACGTCCTGACTTTC. Residues: CSVQGGYSGANVLTF. V usage is TRBV29-1 and J usage is TRBJ2-6, with a weak D call TRBD2 (6 bases). The CDR3 runs to 15 residues. Germline CDR1 SQVTM, CDR2 ANQGSEA. V was shortened by 6 bases and J by 1 base, with 13 bases between the two germline ends.

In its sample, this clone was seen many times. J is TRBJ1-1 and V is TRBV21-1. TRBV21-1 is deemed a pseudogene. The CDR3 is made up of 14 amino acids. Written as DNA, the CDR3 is TGTGCCAGCAGCAAAGAGCCGGTCTACACTGAAGCTTTCTTT. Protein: CASSKEPVYTEAFF.